Below, 3 T cell receptor beta chains from the same sample are listed, as sequenced in a study of blood T cell repertoires in COVID-19. The protocol was immunoSEQ multiplex PCR, while the TCRdb copy is restricted to in-frame clones and leaves out a portion. In the table there are fewer than 150,000 clones, roughly 90% of which are singletons. The sequenced material came from peripheral blood. The receptor source for this set is a woman aged 70-85 years who had recovered from COVID-19.

This chain joins TRBV15 and TRBJ1-5; the D is unclear. The CDR3 sequence is 13 residues long. Germline V gene sequence: CDR1 LNHNV, CDR2 YYDKDF (reference sequence). V dropped 3 bases and J dropped 1 base, with 4 bases sitting between them. The CDR3 here is CATSSLSNQPQHF. The DNA for the CDR3 is TGTGCCACCAGCAGTCTGAGCAATCAGCCCCAGCATTTT.

The gene calls are TRBV10-3 and TRBJ1-2, with TRBD1 matching over 7 bases. V gave up 6 bases and J gave up 4 bases; unmatched junction bases: 8. The length of the CDR3 is 14 residues. CDR1 and CDR2 (germline): ENHRY, SYGVKD. CDR3 DNA sequence: TGTGCCATCAGCGACAGGGAAAAAAGCTATGGCTACACCTTC. Translating gives CAISDREKSYGYTF.

The chain is built from TRBV6-5 and TRBJ2-1, with 13 bases fitting TRBD2. The CDR3 spans 15 residues. Germline CDR1 MNHEY, CDR2 SVGAGI. J lost 7 bases, V lost 5 bases, and 5 bases had no gene match. DNA of the CDR3: TGTGCCAGCAGTCCCGGACTAGCGGGAGCTAATGAGCAGTTCTTC. Its protein product is CASSPGLAGANEQFF.